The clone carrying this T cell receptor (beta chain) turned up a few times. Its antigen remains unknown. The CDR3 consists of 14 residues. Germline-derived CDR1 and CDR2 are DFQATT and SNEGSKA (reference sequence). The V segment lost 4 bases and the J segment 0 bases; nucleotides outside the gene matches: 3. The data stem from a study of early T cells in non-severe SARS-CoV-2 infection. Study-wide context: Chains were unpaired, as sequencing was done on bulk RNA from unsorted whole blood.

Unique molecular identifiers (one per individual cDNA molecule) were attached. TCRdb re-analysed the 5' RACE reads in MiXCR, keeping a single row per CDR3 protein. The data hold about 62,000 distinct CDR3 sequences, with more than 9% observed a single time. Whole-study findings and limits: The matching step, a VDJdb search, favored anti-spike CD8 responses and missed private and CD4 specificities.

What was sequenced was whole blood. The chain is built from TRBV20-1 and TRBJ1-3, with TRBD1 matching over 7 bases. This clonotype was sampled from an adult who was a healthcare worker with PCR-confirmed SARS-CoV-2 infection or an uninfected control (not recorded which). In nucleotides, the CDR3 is TGCAGTGCTACGACAGGGCTCTCTGGAAACACCATATATTTT. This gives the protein CSATTGLSGNTIYF.